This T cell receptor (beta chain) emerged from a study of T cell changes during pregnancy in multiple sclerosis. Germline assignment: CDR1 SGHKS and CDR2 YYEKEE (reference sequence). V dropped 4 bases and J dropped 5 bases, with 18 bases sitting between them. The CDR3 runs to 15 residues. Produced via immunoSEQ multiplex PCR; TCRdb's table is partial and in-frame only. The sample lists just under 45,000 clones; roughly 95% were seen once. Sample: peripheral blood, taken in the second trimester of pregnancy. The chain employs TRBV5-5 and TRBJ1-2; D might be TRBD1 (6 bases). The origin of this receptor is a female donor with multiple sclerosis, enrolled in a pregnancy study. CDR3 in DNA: TGTGCCAGCAGCCCGTCCCTGGACAGTGAGTATGGCTACACCTTC. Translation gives CASSPSLDSEYGYTF. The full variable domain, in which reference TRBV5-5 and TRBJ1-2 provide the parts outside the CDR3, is DAGVTQSPTHLIKTRGQQVTLRCSPISGHKSVSWYQQVLGQGPQFIFQYYEKEERGRGNFPDRFSARQFPNYSSELNVNALLLGDSALYLCASSPSLDSEYGYTFGSGTRLTVV.